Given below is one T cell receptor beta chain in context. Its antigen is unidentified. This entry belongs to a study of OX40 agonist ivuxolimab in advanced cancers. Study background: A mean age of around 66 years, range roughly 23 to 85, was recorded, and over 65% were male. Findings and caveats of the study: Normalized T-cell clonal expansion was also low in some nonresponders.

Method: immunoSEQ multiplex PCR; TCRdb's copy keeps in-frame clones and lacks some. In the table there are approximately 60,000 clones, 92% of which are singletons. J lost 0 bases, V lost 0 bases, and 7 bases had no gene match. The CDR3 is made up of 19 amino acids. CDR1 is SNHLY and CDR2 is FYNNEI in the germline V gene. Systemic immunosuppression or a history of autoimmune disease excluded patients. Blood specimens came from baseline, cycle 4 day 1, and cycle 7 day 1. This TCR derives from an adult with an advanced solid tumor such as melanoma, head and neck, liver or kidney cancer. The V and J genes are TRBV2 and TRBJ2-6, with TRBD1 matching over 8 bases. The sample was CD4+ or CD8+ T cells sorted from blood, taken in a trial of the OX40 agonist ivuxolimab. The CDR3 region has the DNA TGTGCCAGCAGTGAAGCTGGACAGGGAGTTTACTCTGGGGCCAACGTCCTGACTTTC. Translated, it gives CASSEAGQGVYSGANVLTF.